This T cell receptor (beta chain) was sequenced in a study of blood T cells in healthy people across ages. Between the trimmed V and J ends, which lost 5 bases and 7 bases, there was a span of 12 bases. Germline V lookup: CDR1 SEHNR, CDR2 FQNEAQ (reference sequence). This CDR3 is 12 amino acids long. The use of a sample-barcoded 5' primer and a J-beta primer mix characterized a second PCR of about 7 to 12 cycles. TCRdb re-called the 5' RACE reads with MiXCR, one entry per CDR3 protein. The sample records 800,000 or so distinct CDR3 sequences, under 80% being singletons. This clonotype was seen more than once but under ten times.

The sequenced sample consisted of blood. The sequence was collected from a man aged 25 to 45 in good health. This chain connects TRBV7-9 to TRBJ2-7; D is perhaps TRBD2 (5 bases). The CDR3 region is CASSPRGGEQYF. As DNA, the CDR3 is TGTGCCAGCAGCCCTCGGGGTGGGGAGCAGTACTTC.